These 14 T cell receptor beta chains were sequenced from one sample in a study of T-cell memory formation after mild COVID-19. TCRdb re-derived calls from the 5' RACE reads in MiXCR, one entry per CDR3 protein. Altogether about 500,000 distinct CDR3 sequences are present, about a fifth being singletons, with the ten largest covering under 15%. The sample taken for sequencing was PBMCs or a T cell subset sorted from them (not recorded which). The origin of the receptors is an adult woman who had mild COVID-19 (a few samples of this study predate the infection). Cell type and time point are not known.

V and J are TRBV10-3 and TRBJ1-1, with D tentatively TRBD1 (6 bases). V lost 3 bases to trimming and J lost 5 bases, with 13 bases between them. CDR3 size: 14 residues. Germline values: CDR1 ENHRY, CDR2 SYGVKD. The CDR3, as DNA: TGTGCCATCAGTGAACAACAGGGTGGTACTGAAGCTTTCTTT. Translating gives CAISEQQGGTEAFF.

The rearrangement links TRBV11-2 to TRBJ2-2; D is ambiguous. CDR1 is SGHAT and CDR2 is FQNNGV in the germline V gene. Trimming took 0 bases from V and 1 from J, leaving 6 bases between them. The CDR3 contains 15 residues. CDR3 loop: CASSLEAGNTGELFF. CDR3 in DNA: TGTGCCAGCAGCTTAGAGGCAGGGAACACCGGGGAGCTGTTTTTT.

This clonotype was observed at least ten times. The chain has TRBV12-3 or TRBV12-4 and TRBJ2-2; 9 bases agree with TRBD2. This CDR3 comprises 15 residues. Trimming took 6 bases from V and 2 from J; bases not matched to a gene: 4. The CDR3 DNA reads TGTGCCAGCAGGCGGGGGGGGCGCAACACCGGGGAGCTGTTTTTT. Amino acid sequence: CASRRGGRNTGELFF.

Here the CDR3 DNA reads TGTGCCAGCAGTAGACAGGGGACCCGGACAGATACGCAGTATTTT. This sequence encodes CASSRQGTRTDTQYF. This chain connects TRBV2 to TRBJ2-3; 8 nucleotides align to TRBD1. The CDR3 totals 15 residues. Looked up from germline, CDR1 is SNHLY and CDR2 is FYNNEI. V was pared by 5 bases and J by 3 bases, with 7 bases of the junction left unmatched.

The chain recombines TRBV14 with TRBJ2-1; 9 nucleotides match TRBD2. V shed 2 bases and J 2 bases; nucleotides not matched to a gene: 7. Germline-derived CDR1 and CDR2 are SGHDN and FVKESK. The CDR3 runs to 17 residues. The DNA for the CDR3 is TGTGCCAGCAGCCAAAGGAGCGGGAGGTCGGCCTACAATGAGCAGTTCTTC. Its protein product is CASSQRSGRSAYNEQFF.

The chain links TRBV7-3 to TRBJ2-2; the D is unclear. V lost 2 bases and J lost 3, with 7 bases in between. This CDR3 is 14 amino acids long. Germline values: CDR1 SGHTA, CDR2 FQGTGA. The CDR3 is CASSLSWDTGELFF. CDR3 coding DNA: TGTGCCAGCAGCTTATCCTGGGACACCGGGGAGCTGTTTTTT.

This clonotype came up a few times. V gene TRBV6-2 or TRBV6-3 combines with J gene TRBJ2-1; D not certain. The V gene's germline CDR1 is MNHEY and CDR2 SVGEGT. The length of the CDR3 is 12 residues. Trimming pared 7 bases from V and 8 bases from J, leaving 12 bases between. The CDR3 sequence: CASIGRGDEQFF. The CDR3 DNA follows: TGTGCCAGCATAGGTAGAGGTGATGAGCAGTTCTTC.

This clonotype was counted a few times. This chain's CDR3 is CASSLPRGASYEQYF. CDR3 coding DNA: TGTGCCAGCAGCTTGCCGAGGGGGGCAAGCTACGAGCAGTACTTC. The rearrangement joins TRBV7-9 to TRBJ2-7; D is perhaps TRBD1 or TRBD2 (6 bases each). The V gene's germline CDR1 is SEHNR and CDR2 FQNEAQ (reference sequence). Trimming shortened V by 3 bases and J by 3 bases, and 15 bases separated the two germline ends. This CDR3 has 15 amino acids.

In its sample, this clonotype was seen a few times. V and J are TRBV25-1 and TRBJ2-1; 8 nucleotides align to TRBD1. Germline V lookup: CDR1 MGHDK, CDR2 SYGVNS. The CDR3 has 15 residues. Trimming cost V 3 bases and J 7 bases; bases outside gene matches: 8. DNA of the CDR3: TGTGCCAGCAGTGATCCAGGGGGCAACTGGAATGAGCAGTTCTTC. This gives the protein CASSDPGGNWNEQFF.

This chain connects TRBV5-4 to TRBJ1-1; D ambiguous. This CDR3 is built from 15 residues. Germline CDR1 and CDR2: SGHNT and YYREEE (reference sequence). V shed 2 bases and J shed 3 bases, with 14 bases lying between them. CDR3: CASSFRRYSDTEAFF. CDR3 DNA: TGTGCCAGCAGCTTTAGAAGGTATTCGGACACTGAAGCTTTCTTT. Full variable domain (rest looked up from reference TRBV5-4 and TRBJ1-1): ETGVTQSPTHLIKTRGQQVTLRCSSQSGHNTVSWYQQALGQGPQFIFQYYREEENGRGNFPPRFSGLQFPNYSSELNVNALELDDSALYLCASSFRRYSDTEAFFGQGTRLTVV.

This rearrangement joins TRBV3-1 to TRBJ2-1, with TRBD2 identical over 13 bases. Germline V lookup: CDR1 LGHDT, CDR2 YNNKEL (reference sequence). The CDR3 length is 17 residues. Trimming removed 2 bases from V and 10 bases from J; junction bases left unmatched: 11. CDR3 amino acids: CASSQRPGLAGEREQFF. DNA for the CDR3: TGTGCCAGCAGCCAAAGACCCGGACTAGCGGGGGAGAGAGAGCAGTTCTTC.

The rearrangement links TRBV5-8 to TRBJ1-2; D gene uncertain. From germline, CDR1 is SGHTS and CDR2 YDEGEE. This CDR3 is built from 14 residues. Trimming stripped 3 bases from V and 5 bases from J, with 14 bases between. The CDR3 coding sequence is TGTGCCAGCAGCTCCAGGTTGGCACAGTATGGCTACACCTTC. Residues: CASSSRLAQYGYTF.

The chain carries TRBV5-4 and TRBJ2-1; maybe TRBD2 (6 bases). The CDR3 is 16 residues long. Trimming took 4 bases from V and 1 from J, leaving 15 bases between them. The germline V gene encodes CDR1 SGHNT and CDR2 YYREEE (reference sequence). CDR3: CASSPRGGLSYNEQFF. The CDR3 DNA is TGTGCCAGCAGCCCCCGGGGAGGACTATCCTACAATGAGCAGTTCTTC.

CDR3 residues: CSARGRLDRPTWEQYF. Here the CDR3 DNA reads TGCAGTGCTAGAGGTAGGCTAGACAGACCGACCTGGGAGCAGTACTTC. The chain is built from TRBV20-1 and TRBJ2-7, with D perhaps matching TRBD1 (5 bases). There are 16 residues in the CDR3. The germline V gene has CDR1 DFQATT and CDR2 SNEGSKA (reference sequence). V lost 1 base and J lost 7, with 23 bases in between.